This passage covers 27 T cell receptor beta chains from one sample sequenced in a study of blood T cell repertoires in COVID-19. Assay: immunoSEQ multiplex PCR; the TCRdb copy retains only in-frame clones and omits some. Counted here are about 260,000 clones, approximately 91% occurring once; the ten biggest clones make up 0.7%. Sequencing input: peripheral blood. These receptors originate from a human donor in a cohort sampled during active COVID-19.

The chain joins TRBV4-3 to TRBJ1-2; D not certain. The CDR3 is 13 residues long. From germline, CDR1 is LGHNA and CDR2 YSLEER. Trimming shortened V by 1 base and J by 8 bases, and 11 bases separated the two germline ends. The CDR3 here is CASSQGEGGGYTF. In nucleotides, the CDR3 is TGCGCCAGCAGCCAAGGGGAGGGCGGGGGCTACACCTTC.

V gene TRBV4-3 combines with J gene TRBJ2-1, with 8 bases that match TRBD2. CDR1 is LGHNA, CDR2 YSLEER, per germline. The CDR3 loop spans 14 amino acids. V was pared by 4 bases and J by 7 bases, with 6 bases of the junction left unmatched. CDR3 nucleotide sequence: TGCGCCAGCAGCCCGAGCGGGAGTAGGAATGAGCAGTTCTTC. Protein sequence: CASSPSGSRNEQFF.

A few counts support this clone. The chain employs TRBV4-1 and TRBJ2-1; weak D call: TRBD2 (6 bases). V lost 1 base, J lost 0 bases, and 7 bases lay in between. Looked up from germline, CDR1 is MGHRA and CDR2 is YSYEKL. CDR3 length: 15 residues. DNA of the CDR3: TGCGCCAGCAGCCAAGGGCGGGACTCCTACAATGAGCAGTTCTTC. Translating it yields CASSQGRDSYNEQFF.

The chain carries TRBV27 and TRBJ2-7; D possibly corresponds to TRBD2 (5 bases). The V end lost 0 bases, the J end lost 5 bases, and 14 bases lay between the germline ends. There are 15 residues in the CDR3. The germline CDR1 and CDR2 sequences are MNHEY and SMNVEV (reference sequence). Here the CDR3 DNA reads TGTGCCAGCAGTTTATCAGGGAGTAGGTTCCACGAGCAGTACTTC. Translating it yields CASSLSGSRFHEQYF.

The chain uses TRBV20-1 and TRBJ1-2; D possibly corresponds to TRBD1 (6 bases). V lost 3 bases to trimming and J lost 1 base, with 15 bases between them. The CDR3 runs 15 residues. Germline CDR1 reads DFQATT; CDR2 reads SNEGSKA (reference sequence). The chain's CDR3 is CSASGYGQNNYGYTF. As DNA, the CDR3 is TGCAGTGCTAGTGGATACGGACAGAATAACTATGGCTACACCTTC.

The V and J genes are TRBV28 and TRBJ2-7, with 7 bases identical to TRBD1. The CDR3 is made up of 15 amino acids. The V segment lost 5 bases and the J segment 0 bases; nucleotides outside the gene matches: 7. Germline assignment: CDR1 MDHEN and CDR2 SYDVKM. CDR3 nucleotide sequence: TGTGCCAGCAGTCTCTTGACAGGGACCTCCTACGAGCAGTACTTC. Translating it yields CASSLLTGTSYEQYF. Based on the CDR3 plus reference TRBV28 and TRBJ2-7, the full variable domain is DVKVTQSSRYLVKRTGEKVFLECVQDMDHENMFWYRQDPGLGLRLIYFSYDVKMKEKGDIPEGYSVSREKKERFSLILESASTNQTSMYLCASSLLTGTSYEQYFGPGTRLTVT.

The gene calls are TRBV4-1 and TRBJ2-7, with 11 bases that match TRBD1. The ends lost 4 bases at V and 5 bases at J; junction bases unmatched: 4. The CDR3 is 14 amino acids. CDR1 is MGHRA and CDR2 is YSYEKL in the germline V gene. The CDR3 region has the DNA TGCGCCAGCAGCCCCCCGGGACAGGGGGACGAGCAGTACTTC. This translates into CASSPPGQGDEQYF.

The chain has TRBV5-8 and TRBJ2-7; TRBD1 is a possible D gene (5 bases). There are 12 residues in the CDR3. Germline V lookup: CDR1 SGHTS, CDR2 YDEGEE. With 4 bases removed from V and 3 bases from J, the gap between germline ends came to 8 bases. Written as DNA, the CDR3 is TGTGCCAGCAGCCGACAGCGCTACGAGCAGTACTTC. Its translation: CASSRQRYEQYF.

The gene calls are TRBV7-8 and TRBJ2-7, with D uncertain. Germline V lookup: CDR1 SGHVS, CDR2 FQNEAQ. The CDR3 spans 15 residues. Trimming stripped 0 bases from V and 5 bases from J, with 14 bases between. DNA of the CDR3: TGTGCCAGCAGCTTAGCATGGCAGGAAAGAAACGAGCAGTACTTC. It yields the protein CASSLAWQERNEQYF.

The chain links TRBV5-6 to TRBJ2-7, with 9 bases fitting TRBD2. The CDR3 covers 15 residues. Trimming took 2 bases from V and 4 from J; bases not matched to a gene: 7. CDR1 and CDR2 from the germline V gene are SGHDT and YYEEEE. The CDR3 loop is CASSLLAGVSYEQYF. CDR3 DNA: TGTGCCAGCAGCTTATTAGCGGGAGTATCGTACGAGCAGTACTTC.

V is TRBV18 and J is TRBJ2-6; D is possibly TRBD1 (9 bases). The CDR3 is 23 amino acids. The germline gives CDR1 KGHSH, CDR2 LQKENI. Trimming shortened V by 4 bases and J by 0 bases, and 31 bases separated the two germline ends. Written as DNA, the CDR3 is TGTGCCAGCTCACTTGGGGACAGGGAACTCTCTAGCGGGCATGACTCTGGGGCCAACGTCCTGACTTTC. Translating gives CASSLGDRELSSGHDSGANVLTF.

Concerning this clone itself: This may arise from a read error, as a much more abundant clone is one base away. The DNA of the CDR3 is TGTGCCAGCAGCTTAGACATGAACACTGAAGCTTTCTTT. Translated: CASSLDMNTEAFF. The genes are TRBV7-9 and TRBJ1-1; D is ambiguous. Trimming stripped 1 base from V and 0 bases from J, with 3 bases between. CDR1 SEHNR and CDR2 FQNEAQ come from the germline V gene (reference sequence). The CDR3 spans 13 residues.

This clone was observed a handful of times. The rearrangement uses TRBV7-2 and TRBJ1-2, with D hard to call. Germline CDR1 reads SGHTA; CDR2 reads FQGNSA. CDR3 size: 14 residues. Trimming stripped 4 bases from V and 3 bases from J, with 12 bases between. This chain's CDR3 is CASSSNSGDYGYTF. CDR3 in DNA: TGTGCCAGCAGCTCCAACTCCGGGGACTATGGCTACACCTTC. The entire variable domain, with the rest obtained from reference TRBV7-2 and TRBJ1-2, is as follows: GAGVSQSPSNKVTEKGKDVELRCDPISGHTALYWYRQSLGQGLEFLIYFQGNSAPDKSGLPSDRFSAERTGGSVSTLTIQRTQQEDSAVYLCASSSNSGDYGYTFGSGTRLTVV.

This sequence joins TRBV2 and TRBJ2-7; tentatively, D is TRBD2 (6 bases). This CDR3 comprises 15 residues. Trimming left V 0 bases short and J 3 bases short, with 12 bases between. Germline CDR1 reads SNHLY; CDR2 reads FYNNEI. The CDR3, as DNA: TGTGCCAGCAGTGAAGCTAGTGGGGGGTTCTACGAGCAGTACTTC. Protein product: CASSEASGGFYEQYF. The variable domain in full, with the rest retrieved from reference TRBV2 and TRBJ2-7, is EPEVTQTPSHQVTQMGQEVILRCVPISNHLYFYWYRQILGQKVEFLVSFYNNEISEKSEIFDDQFSVERPDGSNFTLKIRSTKLEDSAMYFCASSEASGGFYEQYFGPGTRLTVT.

This sequence joins TRBV27 and TRBJ2-7; weak D call: TRBD1 (6 bases). Germline CDR1 reads MNHEY; CDR2 reads SMNVEV (reference sequence). CDR3 length equals 16 residues. Trimming removed 5 bases at V and 1 base at J, with 18 bases between. The CDR3 DNA is TGTGCCAGCAGTACGTCAGGACAGCTGCTATCCTACGAGCAGTACTTC. It is translated as CASSTSGQLLSYEQYF.

The chain combines TRBV9 with TRBJ2-3, with D perhaps matching TRBD2 (5 bases). The CDR3 covers 14 residues. In germline, CDR1 is SGDLS, CDR2 YYNGEE. V was cut by 2 bases and J by 5 bases, with 12 bases left in between. The CDR3, as DNA: TGTGCCAGCAGCGTCCTAACGGGGAAAGATACGCAGTATTTT. It specifies CASSVLTGKDTQYF.

The genes are TRBV5-1 and TRBJ2-7; TRBD2 might be the D (5 bases). Looked up from germline, CDR1 is SGHRS and CDR2 is YFSETQ. This CDR3 is 13 amino acids long. The V end was cut by 5 bases, the J end by 4 bases, with 13 bases between. The CDR3 nucleotides read TGCGCCAGCAGGGGAGAAGTTTTTTACGAGCAGTACTTC. This translates into CASRGEVFYEQYF.

The chain combines TRBV2 with TRBJ2-1; tentative D call: TRBD2 (5 bases). The CDR3 contains 11 residues. CDR1 and CDR2 (germline): SNHLY, FYNNEI. The V and J ends lost 8 bases and 14 bases respectively, with 16 bases between them. The CDR3 region is CASQSGPREFF. CDR3 sequence (DNA): TGTGCCAGCCAAAGCGGCCCTCGGGAGTTCTTC.

The chain has TRBV18 and TRBJ1-4, with D possibly matching TRBD1 (5 bases). This CDR3 has 16 residues. Germline CDR1 reads KGHSH; CDR2 reads LQKENI. The V end lost 6 bases, the J end lost 7 bases, and 21 bases lay between the germline ends. CDR3 sequence reads: CASSPGRAGTGEKLFF. CDR3 sequence (DNA): TGTGCCAGCTCCCCCGGGAGGGCGGGGACCGGTGAAAAACTGTTTTTT.

This chain uses TRBV7-2 with TRBJ1-6, with D tentatively TRBD1 (5 bases). V was clipped by 0 bases and J by 0 bases, with 9 bases between them. The germline CDR1 and CDR2 sequences are SGHTA and FQGNSA. The CDR3 covers 17 residues. CDR3 sequence: CASSLAGGVSYNSPLHF. The CDR3 coding sequence is TGTGCCAGCAGCTTAGCTGGAGGGGTCTCCTATAATTCACCCCTCCACTTT.

J is TRBJ1-3 and V is TRBV10-1; D gene unclear. The CDR3 has 15 residues. Germline lookup yields CDR1 WNHNN and CDR2 SYGVQD (reference sequence). V lost 4 bases and J 1 base, leaving 11 bases between the germline ends. The CDR3 here is CASSAARLSGNTIYF. For the CDR3, the DNA is TGCGCCAGCAGTGCCGCCAGATTGTCTGGAAACACCATATATTTT.

With respect to this clone: The junction shows a germline mismatch at one end, possibly a read error. The chain joins TRBV28 to TRBJ2-2; D uncertain. The CDR3 totals 12 residues. CDR1 is MDHEN and CDR2 is SYDVKM in the germline V gene. This chain's CDR3 is CAGSFARGRLFF. The DNA for the CDR3 is TGTGCCGGCAGTTTTGCTAGAGGAAGGCTGTTTTTT.

The V gene is TRBV6-2 or TRBV6-3, the J gene TRBJ2-3; 9 bases fit TRBD2. CDR3 length equals 14 residues. Losses at the gene ends were 5 bases for V and 0 bases for J; bases not matched to a gene: 0. Germline CDR1 and CDR2: MNHEY and SVGEGT. Written as DNA, the CDR3 is TGTGCCAGCAGTGCGGGAGGGAGCACAGATACGCAGTATTTT. Its translation: CASSAGGSTDTQYF.

V gene TRBV5-6 combines with J gene TRBJ1-5; D possibly corresponds to TRBD1 (6 bases). Germline lookup yields CDR1 SGHDT and CDR2 YYEEEE. This CDR3 is 14 amino acids long. V lost 3 bases and J 4 bases, leaving 11 bases between the germline ends. CDR3 in DNA: TGTGCCAGCAGCTCGCCAGGGGATAATCAGCCCCAGCATTTT. It codes for CASSSPGDNQPQHF.

The chain has TRBV28 and TRBJ1-5, with 7 bases that match TRBD1. V gave up 7 bases and J gave up 9 bases; unmatched junction bases: 9. The germline V gene encodes CDR1 MDHEN and CDR2 SYDVKM. This CDR3 has 13 amino acids. DNA for the CDR3: TGTGCCAGCATGGGGACAGCCCCTGGGCCCCAGCATTTT. Translated, it gives CASMGTAPGPQHF.

The V gene is TRBV28, the J gene TRBJ1-5, with unresolved D. V was pared by 5 bases and J by 5 bases, with 16 bases between. The germline V gene encodes CDR1 MDHEN and CDR2 SYDVKM. The CDR3 loop spans 15 amino acids. CDR3 amino acids: CASSLYGSRDQPQHF. The CDR3 bases are TGTGCCAGCAGTCTATACGGGTCCCGGGATCAGCCCCAGCATTTT.

The V gene is TRBV4-1, the J gene TRBJ2-7, with D possibly TRBD2 on 5 matching bases. The V gene lost 6 bases and the J gene lost 3 bases, with 21 bases spanning the gap. Germline V lookup: CDR1 MGHRA, CDR2 YSYEKL. The CDR3 runs 16 residues. This CDR3 is CASRQFVSGSNYEQYF. The CDR3, as DNA: TGCGCCAGCAGACAATTCGTCTCGGGGTCAAACTACGAGCAGTACTTC.